This is a list of T cell receptor beta chains from one sample in a study of control samples from healthy donors and cancer patients. Here immunoSEQ multiplex PCR was the method, and the copy in TCRdb shows in-frame clones only, minus some. The sample has approximately 150,000 clones, approximately 93% seen once. The sample was blood. These receptor sequences come from a man between 18 and 35 years old in good health. Both conserved end residues are part of each CDR3. A D gene is named only where the DNA matches it firmly. Clone size is not always given. Where it is, it says once, few, many or a class for expanded clones.

cdr3_length	clone_size	v_call	j_call	d_call	cdr3_nt	cdr3_aa
15	NA	TRBV27	TRBJ2-7	NA	TGTGCCAGCAGGCCCGGTGTAAAGGCGTCCTACGAGCAGTACTTC	CASRPGVKASYEQYF
14	NA	TRBV28	TRBJ1-5	NA	TGTGCCAGCAGGGGTTTTCTAACAGGGCAGCCCCAGCATTTT	CASRGFLTGQPQHF
19	NA	TRBV7-9	TRBJ2-2	TRBD2	TGTGCCAGCAGCCCGCGGACTAGCGGGGGCCACGGGAACACCGGGGAGCTGTTTTTT	CASSPRTSGGHGNTGELFF
15	NA	TRBV19	TRBJ1-2	NA	TGTGCCAGTAAAGACCCTCTCCAGGGTTACTATGGCTACACCTTC	CASKDPLQGYYGYTF
13	NA	TRBV28	TRBJ2-1	NA	TGTGCCAGCAGCCCACGACGGGGCAATGAGCAGTTCTTC	CASSPRRGNEQFF
13	NA	TRBV28	TRBJ2-5	NA	TGTGCCAGCAGGATACAGCGCCAAGAGACCCAGTACTTC	CASRIQRQETQYF
15	NA	TRBV9	TRBJ1-1	NA	TGTGCCAGCAGCGTAGCTGCGGGCATGAACACTGAAGCTTTCTTT	CASSVAAGMNTEAFF
14	NA	TRBV19	TRBJ1-1	TRBD1	TGTGCCAGTAGTATCTTAGGAGGGGGCAACGAAGCTTTCTTT	CASSILGGGNEAFF
14	NA	TRBV6-5	TRBJ1-6	NA	TGTGCCAGCAGGGCCCAGGGGTGGAATTCACCCCTCCACTTT	CASRAQGWNSPLHF
16	few	TRBV5-1	TRBJ2-7	NA	TGCGCCAGCAGCTTGGCCCAGGGTGGGGCGTTTTACGAGCAGTACTTC	CASSLAQGGAFYEQYF
21	NA	TRBV3-1/TRBV3-2	TRBJ2-5	TRBD2	TGTGCCAGCAGCCCCCCTATCCTGAGGGGAGGTCGGCGGGGGGCCGGGGAGACCCAGTACTTC	CASSPPILRGGRRGAGETQYF
15	NA	TRBV7-9	TRBJ2-3	TRBD2	TGTGCCAGCAGCGGTAGCGGGAGGGCAACAGATACGCAGTATTTT	CASSGSGRATDTQYF
15	once	TRBV6-5	TRBJ1-1	NA	TGTGCCAGCAGTTACTCGGCCATCCGGAACACTGAAGCTTTCTTT	CASSYSAIRNTEAFF
14	NA	TRBV28	TRBJ2-3	NA	TGTGCCAGCAGCCTCGGGGCCGGGGCAGATACGCAGTATTTT	CASSLGAGADTQYF
15	few	TRBV5-1	TRBJ1-6	TRBD1	TGCGCCAGCAGCCAGGCCGGGACAGGGGAATCACCCCTCCACTTT	CASSQAGTGESPLHF
15	once	TRBV5-1	TRBJ1-3	NA	TGCGCCAGCAGCTTGGCCGATACGGATGGAAACACCATATATTTT	CASSLADTDGNTIYF
12	NA	TRBV3-1/TRBV3-2	TRBJ2-1	NA	TGTGCCAGCAGCCAGGGACCCAATGAGCAGTTCTTC	CASSQGPNEQFF
16	NA	TRBV5-6	TRBJ2-6	NA	TGTGCCAGCAGCTTGGAGACGGGTCCTGGGGCCAACGTCCTGACTTTC	CASSLETGPGANVLTF
16	NA	TRBV7-9	TRBJ1-2	NA	TGTGCCAGCAGCCCAGTCGGGACACTCCGAGGCTATGGCTACACCTTC	CASSPVGTLRGYGYTF
13	NA	TRBV29-1	TRBJ1-2	NA	TGCAGCGTCGGCAAGACAGGCCCTTCCGGCTACACCTTC	CSVGKTGPSGYTF
12	NA	TRBV10-3	TRBJ1-1	TRBD1	TGTGCCATCATGTCTGCAGGGGGCGATGCTTTCTTT	CAIMSAGGDAFF
15	NA	TRBV24-1	TRBJ2-1	NA	TGTGCCACCAGTGATTTTCCGCGAGGGGACAATGAGCAGTTCTTC	CATSDFPRGDNEQFF